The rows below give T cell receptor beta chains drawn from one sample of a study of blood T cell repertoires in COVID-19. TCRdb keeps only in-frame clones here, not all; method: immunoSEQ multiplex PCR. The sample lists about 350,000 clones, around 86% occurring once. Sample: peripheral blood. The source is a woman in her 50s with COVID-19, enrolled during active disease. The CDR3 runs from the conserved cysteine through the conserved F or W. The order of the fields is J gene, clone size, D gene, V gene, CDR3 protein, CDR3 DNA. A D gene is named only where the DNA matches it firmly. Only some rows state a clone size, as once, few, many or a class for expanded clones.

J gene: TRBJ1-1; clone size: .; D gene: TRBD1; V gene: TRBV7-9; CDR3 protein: CASSLGQVNTEAFF; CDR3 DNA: TGTGCCAGCAGCTTGGGACAGGTTAACACTGAAGCTTTCTTT
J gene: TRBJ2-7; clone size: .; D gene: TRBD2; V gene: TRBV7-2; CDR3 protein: CASSFPSGSAYEQYF; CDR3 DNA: TGTGCCAGCAGCTTCCCTAGCGGGAGCGCCTACGAGCAGTACTTC
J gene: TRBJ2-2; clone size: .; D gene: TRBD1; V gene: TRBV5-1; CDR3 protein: CASSSLRKGQGASGELFF; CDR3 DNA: TGCGCCAGCAGCTCTCTTAGGAAGGGACAGGGGGCGTCCGGGGAGCTGTTTTTT
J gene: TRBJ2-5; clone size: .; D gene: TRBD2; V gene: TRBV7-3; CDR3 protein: CASSPGTSGSTQYF; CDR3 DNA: TGTGCCAGCAGCCCCGGGACTAGCGGGAGTACTCAGTACTTC
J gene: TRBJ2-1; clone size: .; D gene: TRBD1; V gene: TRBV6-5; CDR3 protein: CASRLDRSTYNEQFF; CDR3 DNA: TGTGCCAGCAGGCTGGACAGGTCGACCTACAATGAGCAGTTCTTC
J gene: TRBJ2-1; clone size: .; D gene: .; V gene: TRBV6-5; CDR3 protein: CASTNSGTPNEQFF; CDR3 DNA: TGTGCCAGCACCAACTCAGGTACTCCGAATGAGCAGTTCTTC
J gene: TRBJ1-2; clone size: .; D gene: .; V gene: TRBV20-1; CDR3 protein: CSATPQGYTF; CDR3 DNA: TGCAGTGCTACCCCACAAGGCTACACCTTC
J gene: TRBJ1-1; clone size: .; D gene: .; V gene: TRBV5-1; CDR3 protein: CASSLNARGGEGMTTEAFF; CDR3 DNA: TGCGCCAGCAGCTTGAACGCACGGGGGGGCGAGGGAATGACCACTGAAGCTTTCTTT
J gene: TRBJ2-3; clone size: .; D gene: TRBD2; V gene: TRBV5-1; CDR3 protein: CASIRGGGLVGDTQYF; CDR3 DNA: TGCGCCAGCATACGAGGTGGGGGACTAGTTGGAGATACGCAGTATTTT
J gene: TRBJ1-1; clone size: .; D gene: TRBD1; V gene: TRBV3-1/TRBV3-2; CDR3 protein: CASSRTGDTEAFF; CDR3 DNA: TGTGCCAGCAGCCGGACAGGGGACACTGAAGCTTTCTTT
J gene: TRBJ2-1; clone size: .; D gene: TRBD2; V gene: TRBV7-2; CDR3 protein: CASSWGLAGVNEQFF; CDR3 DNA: TGTGCCAGCAGCTGGGGACTAGCGGGAGTCAATGAGCAGTTCTTC
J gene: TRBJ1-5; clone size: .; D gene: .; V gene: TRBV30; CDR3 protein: CAFSSGLSNQPQHF; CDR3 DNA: TGTGCCTTTTCCTCGGGACTTTCTAATCAGCCCCAGCATTTT
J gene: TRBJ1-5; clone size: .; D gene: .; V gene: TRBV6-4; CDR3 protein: CASREDHRDHQPQHF; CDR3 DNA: TGTGCCAGCAGGGAAGATCACAGGGATCATCAGCCCCAGCATTTT
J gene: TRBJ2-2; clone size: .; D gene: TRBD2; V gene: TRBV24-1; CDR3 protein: CAISGGAPNTGELFF; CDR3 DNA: TGTGCCATCTCGGGGGGGGCACCGAACACCGGGGAGCTGTTTTTT
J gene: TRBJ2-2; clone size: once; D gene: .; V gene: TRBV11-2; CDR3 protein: CASSPAGKLFF; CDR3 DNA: TGTGCCAGCAGCCCCGCCGGGAAGCTGTTTTTT
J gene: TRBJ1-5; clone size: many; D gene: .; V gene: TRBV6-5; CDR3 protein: CASSYRENQPQHF; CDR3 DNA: TGTGCCAGCAGTTACAGGGAGAATCAGCCCCAGCATTTT
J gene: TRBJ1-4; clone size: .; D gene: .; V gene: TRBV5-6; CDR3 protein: CASSGLNRTNEKLFF; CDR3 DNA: TGTGCCAGCAGCGGTCTAAATAGAACTAATGAAAAACTGTTTTTT
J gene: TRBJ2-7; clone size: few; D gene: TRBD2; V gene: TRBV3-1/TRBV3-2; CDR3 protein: CASSQGFAGGNYEQYF; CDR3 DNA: TGTGCCAGCAGCCAAGGTTTCGCGGGAGGAAACTACGAGCAGTACTTC